The rows below give T cell receptor beta chains drawn from one sample of a study of blood T cell repertoires in COVID-19. Measured with immunoSEQ multiplex PCR; TCRdb has only the in-frame clones, and not every one. The sample carries about 140,000 clones, over 75% recorded once. The sequencing sample was made of peripheral blood. These receptors were obtained from a human donor in a cohort sampled during active COVID-19. The CDR3 runs from the conserved cysteine through the conserved F or W. The D gene is left open where the match is weak. Clone size appears in some rows only: once, few, many, or a class for an expanded clone.

clone_size	v_call	d_call	j_call	cdr3_nt	cdr3_aa
NA	TRBV5-6	NA	TRBJ1-2	TGTGCCAGCAGCTTCCAGGGACTTACGTATGGCTACACCTTC	CASSFQGLTYGYTF
NA	TRBV30	TRBD2	TRBJ2-3	TGTGCCTCGACTAGCGGGAGAACAGATACGCAGTATTTT	CASTSGRTDTQYF
NA	TRBV27	TRBD2	TRBJ2-2	TGTGCCAGCAGCCAAAAACTCAGGACTAGCGGGAACACCGGGGAGCTGTTTTTT	CASSQKLRTSGNTGELFF
NA	TRBV9	NA	TRBJ2-3	TGTGCCAGCAGCTTTCGACTAGAGGAGGTTCCGCAGTATTTT	CASSFRLEEVPQYF
NA	TRBV27	NA	TRBJ2-1	TGTGCCAGCAGCCCGCTAGGATCAGCCTACAATGAGCAGTTCTTC	CASSPLGSAYNEQFF
NA	TRBV11-2	TRBD2	TRBJ2-7	TGTGCCAGCAGCATAACCGGGACTAGCGTCGAGCAGTACTTC	CASSITGTSVEQYF
NA	TRBV5-1	NA	TRBJ1-2	TGCGCCAGCAGCTTGGAAGGACAGCTGGGCTACACCTTC	CASSLEGQLGYTF
NA	TRBV5-1	TRBD2	TRBJ2-3	TGCGCCAGCAGCCCAGTGACTAGCGGGAGGGGCACAGATACGCAGTATTTT	CASSPVTSGRGTDTQYF
NA	TRBV7-6	NA	TRBJ2-3	TGTGCCAGCACCCAGAGGGCGGGTGGTAGCACAGATACGCAGTATTTT	CASTQRAGGSTDTQYF
NA	TRBV11-2	NA	TRBJ2-7	TGTGCCAGCAGCTATTCTGGACTGGGAGCCTACGAGCAGTACTTC	CASSYSGLGAYEQYF
NA	TRBV7-9	TRBD1	TRBJ1-5	TGTGCCAGCAGCCTGACAGGGGGAAATCAGCCCCAGCATTTT	CASSLTGGNQPQHF
NA	TRBV6-2/TRBV6-3	TRBD2	TRBJ2-4	TGTGCCAGCAGTTCCCTCGGGGGGGAGAGAAAAAACATTCAGTACTTC	CASSSLGGERKNIQYF
once	TRBV19	NA	TRBJ1-5	TGTGCCAGTAGTATCCAGGGAAGGCAGCCCCAGCATTTT	CASSIQGRQPQHF
few	TRBV19	TRBD2	TRBJ2-4	TGTGCCAGTACCCCTAGCGGGAGGGGTAACATTCAGTACTTC	CASTPSGRGNIQYF
few	TRBV6-1	NA	TRBJ1-4	TGTGCCAGCAGGGAATTTTCCTTAATAGCTAATGAAAAACTGTTTTTT	CASREFSLIANEKLFF
NA	TRBV3-1/TRBV3-2	TRBD2	TRBJ2-3	TGTGCCAGCAGCTCCCCTAGCGGGCAGAGCACAGATACGCAGTATTTT	CASSSPSGQSTDTQYF
NA	TRBV5-4	TRBD2	TRBJ2-1	TGTGCCAGCAGCTTGCAATTAGCGGGCGAGCAGTTCTTC	CASSLQLAGEQFF
NA	TRBV7-8	NA	TRBJ2-5	TGTGCCAGCAGCTTAGGGGGCAACCAAGAGACCCAGTACTTC	CASSLGGNQETQYF
NA	TRBV19	TRBD1	TRBJ1-4	TGTGCCAGCCAAGACAGGGGAGGTGAAAAACTGTTTTTT	CASQDRGGEKLFF
NA	TRBV5-4	TRBD1	TRBJ2-5	TGTGCCAGCAGCAACGAGAGGACCGGGACAGGGGGCAGGGAGACCCAGTACTTC	CASSNERTGTGGRETQYF
once	TRBV5-1	TRBD2	TRBJ2-3	TGCGCCAGCAGGATTAGCGGGAGTCAGGATACGCAGTATTTT	CASRISGSQDTQYF
NA	TRBV6-2/TRBV6-3	TRBD1	TRBJ2-7	TGTGCCAGCAGCAAACAGGGGGAGCTCGGCGAGCAGTACTTC	CASSKQGELGEQYF